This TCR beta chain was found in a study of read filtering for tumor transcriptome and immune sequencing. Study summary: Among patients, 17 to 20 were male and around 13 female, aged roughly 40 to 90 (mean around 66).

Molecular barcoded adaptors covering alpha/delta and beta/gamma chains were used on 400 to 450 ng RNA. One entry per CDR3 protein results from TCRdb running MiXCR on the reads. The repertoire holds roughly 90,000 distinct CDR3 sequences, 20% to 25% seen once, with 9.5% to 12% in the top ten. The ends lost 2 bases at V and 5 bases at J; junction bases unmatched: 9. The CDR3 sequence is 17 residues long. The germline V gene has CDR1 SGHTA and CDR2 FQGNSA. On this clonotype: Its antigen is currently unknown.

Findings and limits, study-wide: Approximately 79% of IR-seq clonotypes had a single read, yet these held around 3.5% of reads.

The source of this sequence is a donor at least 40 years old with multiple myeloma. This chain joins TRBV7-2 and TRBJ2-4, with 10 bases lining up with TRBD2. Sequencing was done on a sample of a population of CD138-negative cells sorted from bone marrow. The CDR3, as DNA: TGTGCCAGCAGCTTATCGGTAGCGGGGGGTATCCAAAACATTCAGTACTTC. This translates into CASSLSVAGGIQNIQYF.